These 12 T cell receptor beta chains originate from one sample sequenced in a study of cytomegalovirus exposure and HLA in healthy donors. This PCR relied on a set of 60 Vbeta primers and 13 Jbeta primers. The repertoire was sequenced with immunoSEQ multiplex PCR; TCRdb's copy has only in-frame clones and lacks some. The repertoire has about 130,000 clones, around three fifths of them found once; the top ten carry approximately 2.5%. The specimen sequenced was PBMCs. The receptors stem from a woman aged 40 to 50 in good health and CMV-seronegative.

The count of this clone is one. The chain recombines TRBV6-6 with TRBJ2-1; weak D call: TRBD1 (6 bases). Germline V lookup: CDR1 MNHNY, CDR2 SVGAGI (reference sequence). The ends were cut back, 2 bases at V and 9 bases at J, with 17 bases in the middle. The CDR3 covers 15 residues. The CDR3 DNA reads as TGTGCCAGCAGTTACGCGACTACAGGGATCTTTGAGCAGTTCTTC. Amino acid sequence: CASSYATTGIFEQFF.

The chain uses TRBV9 and TRBJ1-1; no firm D call. The CDR3 is made up of 14 amino acids. Germline V gene sequence: CDR1 SGDLS, CDR2 YYNGEE. Trimming stripped 3 bases from V and 5 bases from J, with 14 bases between. CDR3 protein: CASSASRSLTEAFF. CDR3 bases: TGTGCCAGCAGCGCCTCCCGGAGTTTAACTGAAGCTTTCTTT. Complete variable domain (other parts from reference TRBV9 and TRBJ1-1): DSGVTQTPKHLITATGQRVTLRCSPRSGDLSVYWYQQSLDQGLQFLIQYYNGEERAKGNILERFSAQQFPDLHSELNLSSLELGDSALYFCASSASRSLTEAFFGQGTRLTVV.

The chain joins TRBV6-1 to TRBJ2-1; 8 positions agree with TRBD2. Per germline, CDR1 MNHNS and CDR2 SASEGT. The V gene end was trimmed by 7 bases and the J gene end by 0 bases; junction bases not matched to a gene: 2. The CDR3 totals 14 residues. CDR3 nucleotide sequence: TGTGCCAGCATTAGCGGGGACTCCTACAATGAGCAGTTCTTC. Protein product: CASISGDSYNEQFF.

The V and J genes are TRBV19 and TRBJ2-5; TRBD2 matches 10 bases. CDR3 length: 13 amino acids. CDR1 is LNHDA and CDR2 is SQIVND in the germline V gene (reference sequence). The junction had 3 bases not matched to a gene; V was cut back by 6 bases and J by 5 bases. The CDR3 DNA sequence: TGTGCCAGTAGGGGACTAGCGTCGGAGACCCAGTACTTC. Translating it yields CASRGLASETQYF.

The chain couples TRBV9 to TRBJ1-2; 8 positions agree with TRBD1. J lost 10 bases, V lost 1 base, and 3 bases had no gene match. Germline assignment: CDR1 SGDLS and CDR2 YYNGEE. The CDR3 contains 12 residues. The CDR3 region has the DNA TGTGCCAGCAGCGTACAGGACAGGGACTACACCTTC. This gives the protein CASSVQDRDYTF. Drawing the rest from reference TRBV9 and TRBJ1-2, the complete variable domain is DSGVTQTPKHLITATGQRVTLRCSPRSGDLSVYWYQQSLDQGLQFLIQYYNGEERAKGNILERFSAQQFPDLHSELNLSSLELGDSALYFCASSVQDRDYTFGSGTRLTVV.

There are a few counts of this clone. This chain joins TRBV29-1 and TRBJ2-5; 7 bases are shared with TRBD1. Germline CDR1 is SQVTM and CDR2 is ANQGSEA. V shed 5 bases, J shed 2 bases, and the junction held 8 bases outside the gene matches. The CDR3 runs 14 residues. Written as DNA, the CDR3 is TGCAGCGTTTACCCGGGACAGCAGCAAGAGACCCAGTACTTC. Its protein product is CSVYPGQQQETQYF.

The CDR3 sequence is CASTGTGTYNEQFF. CDR3 coding DNA: TGTGCCAGCACCGGTACAGGGACCTACAATGAGCAGTTCTTC. This chain uses TRBV4-2 with TRBJ2-1, with D perhaps matching TRBD1 (6 bases). Germline loops: CDR1 LGHNA, CDR2 YNFKEQ. V was cut by 7 bases and J by 2 bases, with 12 bases left in between. This CDR3 comprises 14 residues.

CDR3 loop: CASSQGRQGTNTEAFF. In nucleotides, the CDR3 is TGCGCCAGCAGCCAAGGTAGACAGGGGACTAACACTGAAGCTTTCTTT. The rearrangement uses TRBV4-1 and TRBJ1-1, with TRBD1 matching over 8 bases. Germline V gene data show CDR1 as MGHRA and CDR2 as YSYEKL. The CDR3 is 16 residues long. V lost 1 base to trimming and J lost 2 bases; unmatched junction nucleotides: 6.

The chain couples TRBV7-3 to TRBJ2-5, with D possibly TRBD1 on 6 matching bases. The ends were cut back, 5 bases at V and 1 base at J, with 14 bases in the middle. This CDR3 is built from 15 residues. CDR1 and CDR2 from the germline V gene are SGHTA and FQGTGA. DNA of the CDR3: TGTGCCAGCAGCCCTACCCGGACAGCCCAAGAGACCCAGTACTTC. Translated: CASSPTRTAQETQYF.

The genes are TRBV4-3 and TRBJ2-5; 10 bases map to TRBD2. Unmatched junction bases numbered 20, after V lost 5 bases and J lost 2 bases. This CDR3 is 20 amino acids long. CDR1 is LGHNA, CDR2 YSLEER, per germline. The CDR3: CASSSRILAGDHAPQETQYF. The DNA for the CDR3 is TGCGCCAGCAGCTCTCGAATCCTAGCGGGGGATCACGCCCCACAAGAGACCCAGTACTTC.

The chain joins TRBV30 to TRBJ1-1; D unresolved. V was shortened by 4 bases and J by 6 bases, with 9 bases between the two germline ends. The CDR3 totals 11 residues. Germline loops: CDR1 GTSNPN, CDR2 SVGIG (reference sequence). The CDR3 DNA follows: TGTGCCTGGACGGGCGGGGCTGAAGCTTTCTTT. This codes for CAWTGGAEAFF.

The rearrangement joins TRBV4-3 to TRBJ1-2; the match to TRBD1 covers 7 bases. This CDR3 has 16 residues. Germline lookup yields CDR1 LGHNA and CDR2 YSLEER. Trimming cost V 0 bases and J 4 bases; bases outside gene matches: 8. The DNA of the CDR3 is TGCGCCAGCAGCCAAGATACCGGCAGGGGGACCTATGGCTACACCTTC. This translates into CASSQDTGRGTYGYTF.